This T cell receptor (beta chain) was recorded in a study of radiotherapy plus CTLA-4 blockade in lung cancer. Here immunoSEQ multiplex PCR was the method, and the copy in TCRdb shows in-frame clones only, minus some. Here the sample spans some 66,000 clones, under 85% being singletons. Study-wide findings and caveats: Response, reportedly, was best predicted by interferon-beta along with early blood T cell clone dynamics. Tumor-origin TCR clones grew in blood after radiotherapy plus ipilimumab.

This clone was observed a few times. Its cognate antigen is unknown. This sequence originates from a human donor with non-small cell lung cancer who had a partial response to radiotherapy plus ipilimumab. The sample was peripheral blood, taken from a patient treated with radiotherapy plus ipilimumab.

CDR3 sequence reads: CASSGDRGLGYTF. The CDR3 nucleotides read TGTGCCAGCAGCGGAGACAGGGGGCTTGGCTACACCTTC. The chain combines TRBV9 with TRBJ1-2, with TRBD1 identical over 10 bases. With 3 bases clipped from V and 7 bases from J, the junction kept 3 bases outside the gene matches. Germline loops: CDR1 SGDLS, CDR2 YYNGEE. The CDR3 is 13 amino acids.